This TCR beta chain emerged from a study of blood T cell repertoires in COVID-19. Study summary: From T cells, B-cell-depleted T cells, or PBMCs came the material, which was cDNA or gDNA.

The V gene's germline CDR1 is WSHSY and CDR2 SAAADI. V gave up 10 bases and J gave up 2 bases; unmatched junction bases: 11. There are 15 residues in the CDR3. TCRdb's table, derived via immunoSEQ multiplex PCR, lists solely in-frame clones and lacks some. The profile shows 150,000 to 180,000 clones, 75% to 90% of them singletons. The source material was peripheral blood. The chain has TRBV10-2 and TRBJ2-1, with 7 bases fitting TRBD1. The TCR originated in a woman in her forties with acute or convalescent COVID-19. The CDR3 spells CATSDTGATYNEQFF. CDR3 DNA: TGCGCCACCTCGGATACAGGGGCGACCTACAATGAGCAGTTCTTC.